The clone carrying this TCR beta chain appeared a few times. The antigen is unknown. This entry comes from a study of vaccination and CD4 T cells after COVID-19. About the research overall: Sampling that followed vaccination took place a median 72 days after dose two, within a range of 14 to 241. Stimulation used overlapping spike peptides from SARS-CoV-2, HCoV-NL63, HCoV-OC43 and HCoV-229E.

The study sequenced cultured CD4+ T cell DNA using the Oncomine TCR Beta short-read assay. TCRdb reprocessed the PCR reads via MiXCR and lists one record per CDR3 protein. Of about 12,000 distinct CDR3 sequences listed, 40% to 55% are singletons. Study-level points and caveats: The study found that a median about 88% of reactive clones in convalescent patients appeared only post-vaccination.

V lost 8 bases and J lost 4, with 17 bases in between. Germline V lookup: CDR1 SNHLY, CDR2 FYNNEI. This CDR3 spans 15 amino acids. Treatment given: 10-day PBMC culture with coronavirus spike peptide pools or control peptides (ViraFEST assay). Spanning March to December 2020, the positive PCR dates came before US Alpha, Beta and Delta variants. This sequence joins TRBV2 and TRBJ2-2; D possibly corresponds to TRBD2 (5 bases). Material for sequencing was CD4+ T cells from blood, cultured in vitro. This TCR was sampled from a human donor who had recovered from COVID-19. This CDR3 reads CASSALAAGTGELFF. The CDR3 DNA follows: TGTGCCAGCTCGGCGCTAGCCGCGGGCACCGGGGAGCTGTTTTTT.